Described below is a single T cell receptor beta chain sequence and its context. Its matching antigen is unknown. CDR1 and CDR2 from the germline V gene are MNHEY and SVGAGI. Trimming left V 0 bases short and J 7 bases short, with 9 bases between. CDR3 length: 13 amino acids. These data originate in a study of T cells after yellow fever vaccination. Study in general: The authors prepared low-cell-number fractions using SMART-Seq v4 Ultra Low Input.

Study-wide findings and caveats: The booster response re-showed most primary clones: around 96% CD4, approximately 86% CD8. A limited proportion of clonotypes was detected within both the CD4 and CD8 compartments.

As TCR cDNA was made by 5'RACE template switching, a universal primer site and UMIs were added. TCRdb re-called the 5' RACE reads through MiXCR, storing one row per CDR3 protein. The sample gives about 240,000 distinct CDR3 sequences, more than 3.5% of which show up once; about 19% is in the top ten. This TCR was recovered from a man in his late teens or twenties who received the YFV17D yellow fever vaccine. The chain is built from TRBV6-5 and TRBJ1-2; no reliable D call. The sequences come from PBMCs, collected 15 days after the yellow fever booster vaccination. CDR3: CASSYSLKSGYTF. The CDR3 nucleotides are TGTGCCAGCAGTTACTCGCTGAAATCTGGCTACACCTTC.